Listed below are T cell receptor beta chains from one sample, sequenced in a study of blood T cells in healthy people across ages. TCRdb re-derived calls from the 5' RACE reads in MiXCR, one entry per CDR3 protein. The repertoire includes over a million distinct CDR3 sequences, around 27% of them detected once, and 0.65% to 0.95% sits in the top ten. The same sample was also studied in work on T cells of mothers and their children.

Sample: blood. These receptors all stem from a girl aged 2 to 10 in good health. Both conserved end residues are part of each CDR3. Each record gives: D gene, clone size, J gene, V gene, CDR3 DNA, CDR3 protein. A D gene is named only where the DNA matches it firmly. Clone size is shown for a subset of rows, as once, few, many or a class of expanded clone.

D: NA; size: NA; J: TRBJ1-5; V: TRBV6-2/TRBV6-3; DNA: TGTGCCAGCAGTTACTCTCGTCGGATCGATAGCTCAAATCAGCCCCAGCATTTT; CDR3: CASSYSRRIDSSNQPQHF
D: TRBD1; size: NA; J: TRBJ1-2; V: TRBV4-1; DNA: TGCGCCAGCAGCCAAGTCCAGGGGGCGCGGTATGGCTACACCTTC; CDR3: CASSQVQGARYGYTF
D: NA; size: few; J: TRBJ1-4; V: TRBV6-1; DNA: TGTGCCAGCAGGCCCAAGGTCATGAGAAGGTTTAATGAAAAACTGTTTTTT; CDR3: CASRPKVMRRFNEKLFF
D: NA; size: NA; J: TRBJ1-1; V: TRBV11-2; DNA: TGTGCCAGCAGCCCGTGGGGGCGACTTAACACTGAAGCTTTCTTT; CDR3: CASSPWGRLNTEAFF
D: TRBD1; size: NA; J: TRBJ2-3; V: TRBV7-2; DNA: TGTGCCAGCAGCTGGGACCGGGACAGTGCTAGCACAGATACGCAGTATTTT; CDR3: CASSWDRDSASTDTQYF
D: NA; size: few; J: TRBJ2-3; V: TRBV28; DNA: TGTGCCAGCAGTTTATTTGCTTCCATTGACAACACAGATACGCAGTATTTT; CDR3: CASSLFASIDNTDTQYF
D: NA; size: NA; J: TRBJ1-1; V: TRBV4-2; DNA: TGTGCCAGCAGTCCCCTTGTTGGGCCCCGTGAAGCTTTCTTT; CDR3: CASSPLVGPREAFF
D: NA; size: few; J: TRBJ2-5; V: TRBV5-1; DNA: TGCGCCAGCAGCCCGGCCCGGGAGTGGGAGACCCAGTACTTC; CDR3: CASSPAREWETQYF
D: NA; size: NA; J: TRBJ2-1; V: TRBV7-2; DNA: TGTGCCAGCAGCTTAGTCGTGCTAGCGCACAATGAGCAGTTCTTC; CDR3: CASSLVVLAHNEQFF
D: NA; size: NA; J: TRBJ2-5; V: TRBV29-1; DNA: TGCAGCGCCCTCCAGGGGAACCAAGAGACCCAGTACTTC; CDR3: CSALQGNQETQYF
D: TRBD2; size: NA; J: TRBJ2-5; V: TRBV29-1; DNA: TGCAGCGGCAACCAGGGAGGGGAGACCCAGTACTTC; CDR3: CSGNQGGETQYF
D: TRBD1; size: NA; J: TRBJ1-6; V: TRBV4-1; DNA: TGCGCCAGCAGCCCCGGACAGGGAGAGTCACCCCTCCACTTT; CDR3: CASSPGQGESPLHF
D: NA; size: few; J: TRBJ1-2; V: TRBV28; DNA: TGTGCCAGCACAAACATTGCGGGGGGCCGAGATGGCTACACCTTC; CDR3: CASTNIAGGRDGYTF
D: NA; size: NA; J: TRBJ2-5; V: TRBV6-6; DNA: TGTGCCAGCAGCCCCCGGGTAACGGAGACCCAGTACTTC; CDR3: CASSPRVTETQYF
D: TRBD1; size: NA; J: TRBJ2-7; V: TRBV5-1; DNA: TGCGCCAGCAGATTTCCGGGACAGGGATCTGACGAGCAGTACTTC; CDR3: CASRFPGQGSDEQYF
D: NA; size: few; J: TRBJ1-6; V: TRBV6-4; DNA: TGTGCCAGCAGTGACACAGGGAGGCGCTCACCCCTCCACTTT; CDR3: CASSDTGRRSPLHF
D: TRBD2; size: few; J: TRBJ2-1; V: TRBV20-1; DNA: TGCAGTGCTCGGGAGGGCCCCTACAATGAGCAGTTCTTC; CDR3: CSAREGPYNEQFF
D: TRBD2; size: NA; J: TRBJ2-1; V: TRBV6-1; DNA: TGTGCCAGTACTACACTAGCGGGGGGCAATGAGCAGTTCTTC; CDR3: CASTTLAGGNEQFF
D: NA; size: few; J: TRBJ1-6; V: TRBV28; DNA: TGTGCCAGCAGCGCTTTGGACGAGGGTAATTCACCCCTCCACTTT; CDR3: CASSALDEGNSPLHF
D: NA; size: NA; J: TRBJ2-1; V: TRBV10-3; DNA: TGTGCCATCAGTGAGTCGAGGGCGGGGCCCTACAATGAGCAGTTCTTC; CDR3: CAISESRAGPYNEQFF
D: NA; size: few; J: TRBJ2-7; V: TRBV25-1; DNA: TGTGCCAGCAGTGAATACTCGCCGGACATCTACGAGCAGTACTTC; CDR3: CASSEYSPDIYEQYF
D: NA; size: NA; J: TRBJ2-7; V: TRBV2; DNA: TGTGCCAGCAGAAGGACAGCGACTCTCCACGAGCAGTACTTC; CDR3: CASRRTATLHEQYF
D: NA; size: few; J: TRBJ2-5; V: TRBV10-3; DNA: TGTGCCATCAGAGGCTTCGGGTCTCAAGAGACCCAGTACTTC; CDR3: CAIRGFGSQETQYF
D: NA; size: NA; J: TRBJ1-4; V: TRBV12-3/TRBV12-4; DNA: TGTGCCAGCACCCGAGCGAACAATGAAAAACTGTTTTTT; CDR3: CASTRANNEKLFF
D: NA; size: NA; J: TRBJ1-4; V: TRBV4-2; DNA: TGTGCCAGCAGCTTCCGGGTCCAGGACGAAAAACTGTTTTTT; CDR3: CASSFRVQDEKLFF
D: NA; size: few; J: TRBJ1-1; V: TRBV7-2; DNA: TGTGCCAGCAGCCACCCGACAATGAACACTGAAGCTTTCTTT; CDR3: CASSHPTMNTEAFF
D: NA; size: NA; J: TRBJ1-4; V: TRBV12-3/TRBV12-4; DNA: TGTGCCAGCAAGTCAGACTCCTCGGGTAATGAAAAACTGTTTTTT; CDR3: CASKSDSSGNEKLFF
D: NA; size: NA; J: TRBJ2-7; V: TRBV28; DNA: TGTGCCAGCAGTTTAGCGGAGGGGGACTCCTACGAGCAGTACTTC; CDR3: CASSLAEGDSYEQYF
D: NA; size: NA; J: TRBJ2-5; V: TRBV12-3/TRBV12-4; DNA: TGTGCCAGCAGATCTAATCAAGAGACCCAGTACTTC; CDR3: CASRSNQETQYF
D: NA; size: NA; J: TRBJ2-1; V: TRBV12-3/TRBV12-4; DNA: TGTGCCAGCAGTTTGGTCCGGACTCCCTACAATGAGCAGTTCTTC; CDR3: CASSLVRTPYNEQFF
D: NA; size: NA; J: TRBJ2-7; V: TRBV11-2; DNA: TGTGCCAGCAGCTTACACGTGACTGGGGGGGCCGTAGGGTACGAGCAGTACTTC; CDR3: CASSLHVTGGAVGYEQYF
D: NA; size: NA; J: TRBJ1-6; V: TRBV7-8; DNA: TGTGCCAGCAGCTGGCGGGAGGGGTATAATTCACCCCTCCACTTT; CDR3: CASSWREGYNSPLHF
D: TRBD2; size: NA; J: TRBJ2-7; V: TRBV10-3; DNA: TGTGCCATCACCTTGACTAGCGTCTCCTACGAGCAGTACTTC; CDR3: CAITLTSVSYEQYF
D: TRBD1; size: few; J: TRBJ1-2; V: TRBV5-5; DNA: TGTGCCAGCAGCACTCGAACAGGGGATGGCTACACCTTC; CDR3: CASSTRTGDGYTF
D: NA; size: NA; J: TRBJ1-1; V: TRBV20-1; DNA: TGCAGTGCTAGAGGCGCAGAGGGGGTCACTGAAGCTTTCTTT; CDR3: CSARGAEGVTEAFF
D: NA; size: NA; J: TRBJ1-1; V: TRBV6-2/TRBV6-3; DNA: TGTGCCAGCAGAATGATGGGGCGCGGAGCTTTCTTT; CDR3: CASRMMGRGAFF
D: NA; size: NA; J: TRBJ1-3; V: TRBV20-1; DNA: TGCAGTGCTGGTAGGGTCTCTGGAAACACCATATATTTT; CDR3: CSAGRVSGNTIYF
D: NA; size: NA; J: TRBJ1-3; V: TRBV3-1; DNA: TGTGCCAGCCTCGAGGTATTAGGAAACACCATATATTTT; CDR3: CASLEVLGNTIYF
D: TRBD2; size: few; J: TRBJ2-2; V: TRBV5-1; DNA: TGCGCCAGCAGCAATGCTAAGACTAGCGGGAGTTCTGACGGGGAGCTGTTTTTT; CDR3: CASSNAKTSGSSDGELFF
D: TRBD1; size: NA; J: TRBJ2-3; V: TRBV29-1; DNA: TGCAGCGTAGAGGGACAGGCGAAAGATACGCAGTATTTT; CDR3: CSVEGQAKDTQYF
D: NA; size: few; J: TRBJ2-5; V: TRBV7-3; DNA: TGTGCCAGCAGCTTAACTGGCATTCTAGGGGAGACCCAGTACTTC; CDR3: CASSLTGILGETQYF
D: TRBD1; size: few; J: TRBJ1-4; V: TRBV5-1; DNA: TGCGCCAGCAGCGGGGGGACAGAAGAGAGAGTTAATGAAAAACTGTTTTTT; CDR3: CASSGGTEERVNEKLFF
D: NA; size: NA; J: TRBJ1-1; V: TRBV6-2/TRBV6-3; DNA: TGTGCCAGCAGTTCGATTATTACAGGGCTGAACACTGAAGCTTTCTTT; CDR3: CASSSIITGLNTEAFF
D: NA; size: NA; J: TRBJ2-5; V: TRBV2; DNA: TGTGCCAGCGTGGATATAGCGTCTCGGGAGACCCAGTACTTC; CDR3: CASVDIASRETQYF